This T cell receptor (beta chain) was observed in a study of blood T cells in healthy people across ages. The study's findings and limits: Donor CMV status, an unknown factor, possibly confounded changes in expanded clonotypes.

Germline values: CDR1 DFQATT, CDR2 SNEGSKA (reference sequence). The CDR3 is 17 residues long. J lost 3 bases, V lost 3 bases, and 9 bases had no gene match. Sample-barcoded 5' priming and a J-beta primer mix drove a second PCR of 7 to 11 cycles. Each cDNA molecule was tagged by a template-switch adaptor with 12 random nucleotides. TCRdb re-called the 5' RACE reads through MiXCR, storing one row per CDR3 protein. The data contain some 760,000 distinct CDR3 sequences, 25% of them singletons. Comment on this clonotype: The antigen remains unidentified.

The data also belong to a second study, concerning T cells of mothers and their children. That investigation notes: It was found that thymic selection shapes TCR recombination output similarly in related and unrelated pairs. Researchers found no T cell clones that were persistent and microchimeric.

The TCR was taken from a boy aged 5-17 years in good health. The chain uses TRBV20-1 and TRBJ2-2; 11 bases map to TRBD1. Sequenced input: blood. The CDR3 spells CSARYHRTGGHTGELFF. The CDR3 DNA reads as TGCAGTGCTAGGTATCATCGGACAGGGGGCCACACCGGGGAGCTGTTTTTT.